A single sample gave rise to the 24 T cell receptor beta chains below, sequenced in a study of T cells after yellow fever vaccination. TCRdb re-called the 5' RACE reads through MiXCR, storing one row per CDR3 protein. The table shows 78,000 or so distinct CDR3 sequences, with about 7.2% occurring only once. The source was CD8+ T cells sorted from PBMCs, collected approximately 11 days after the first yellow fever vaccination. The receptors shown here come from a man between 18 and 29 years old who received the YFV17D yellow fever vaccine.

Ten or more counts support this clonotype. This rearrangement joins TRBV7-9 to TRBJ1-1, with D tentatively TRBD1 (5 bases). The CDR3 is 17 residues long. Trimming took off 1 base at V and 1 base at J, with 16 bases between the two ends. CDR1 is SEHNR, CDR2 FQNEAQ, per germline (reference sequence). The CDR3, as DNA: TGTGCCAGCAGCTTAGAGGGGTCAGTCCGTCAGAACACTGAAGCTTTCTTT. This translates into CASSLEGSVRQNTEAFF.

This clonotype was recorded many times. The rearrangement joins TRBV12-3 or TRBV12-4 to TRBJ2-2; a weak D match, TRBD1 (6 bases). V shed 5 bases and J shed 1 base, with 11 bases lying between them. CDR3 length: 15 residues. CDR3 coding DNA: TGTGCCAGCAGTCCCCAGACAGGGAACACCGGGGAGCTGTTTTTT. This translates into CASSPQTGNTGELFF.

This clonotype has at least ten counts. The V and J genes are TRBV7-9 and TRBJ1-5, with D unresolved. The CDR3 runs 13 residues. CDR1 and CDR2 (germline): SEHNR, FQNEAQ (reference sequence). Trimming took off 3 bases at V and 0 bases at J, with 3 bases between the two ends. The CDR3 coding sequence is TGTGCCAGCAGCTTTGATAGCAATCAGCCCCAGCATTTT. It yields the protein CASSFDSNQPQHF. The variable domain in full, completed from reference TRBV7-9 and TRBJ1-5, reads DTGVSQNPRHKITKRGQNVTFRCDPISEHNRLYWYRQTLGQGPEFLTYFQNEAQLEKSRLLSDRFSAERPKGSFSTLEIQRTEQGDSAMYLCASSFDSNQPQHFGDGTRLSIL.

J is TRBJ2-3 and V is TRBV24-1, with 11 bases identical to TRBD1. Germline CDR1 and CDR2: KGHDR and SFDVKD. The V segment lost 9 bases and the J segment 6 bases; nucleotides outside the gene matches: 7. The CDR3 loop spans 14 amino acids. DNA for the CDR3: TGTGCCACCGGACCGGGACAGGGGGGCGATACGCAGTATTTT. The encoded protein is CATGPGQGGDTQYF.

This clonotype came up a few times. The chain couples TRBV12-3 or TRBV12-4 to TRBJ1-1; 8 bases line up with TRBD1. The CDR3 spans 13 residues. Germline trimming cut 6 bases from V and 5 bases from J; bases unmatched to any gene: 5. CDR3 protein: CASRTGVGTEAFF. Here the CDR3 DNA reads TGTGCCAGCAGGACAGGGGTGGGGACTGAAGCTTTCTTT.

This clonotype was observed at least ten times. This rearrangement joins TRBV29-1 to TRBJ1-2; the D is unclear. There are 15 residues in the CDR3. V was pared by 1 base and J by 6 bases, with 18 bases between. Germline-derived CDR1 and CDR2 are SQVTM and ANQGSEA. CDR3 DNA sequence: TGCAGCGTTGAAGCCGGTCGTGGTCAGCCCGATGGCTACACCTTC. Its protein is CSVEAGRGQPDGYTF.

Ten or more counts support this clonotype. The chain is built from TRBV5-1 and TRBJ2-3; tentative D call: TRBD1 (6 bases). Trimming removed 4 bases from V and 0 bases from J, with 12 bases in between. The CDR3 sequence is 15 residues long. Germline V lookup: CDR1 SGHRS, CDR2 YFSETQ. The CDR3 reads CASSEGQLSTDTQYF. In DNA, the CDR3 is TGCGCCAGCAGCGAGGGACAATTAAGCACAGATACGCAGTATTTT.

The chain links TRBV18 to TRBJ2-3, with 8 nucleotides matching TRBD1. The V segment lost 3 bases and the J segment 2 bases; nucleotides outside the gene matches: 4. The CDR3 has 15 amino acids. The V gene's germline CDR1 is KGHSH and CDR2 LQKENI. CDR3 residues: CASSPSTGDTDTQYF. DNA for the CDR3: TGTGCCAGCTCACCGTCGACAGGGGACACAGATACGCAGTATTTT.

This clonotype showed up many times. The V call is TRBV11-2, the J call TRBJ2-1; D uncertain. Looked up from germline, CDR1 is SGHAT and CDR2 is FQNNGV. The CDR3 runs 12 residues. Trimming cost V 1 base and J 7 bases, with 5 bases left between them. CDR3 coding DNA: TGTGCCAGCAGCTTAGTGGGGAATGAGCAGTTCTTC. As protein: CASSLVGNEQFF.

This clonotype was detected only a few times. The V gene is TRBV7-8, the J gene TRBJ2-1; 9 bases match TRBD2. The length of the CDR3 is 16 residues. CDR1 is SGHVS and CDR2 is FQNEAQ in the germline V gene. Unmatched junction bases numbered 9, after V lost 0 bases and J lost 9 bases. CDR3 bases: TGTGCCAGCAGCTTAGCGCTAGCGGGGCCCCTTTTTGAGCAGTTCTTC. Encoded protein: CASSLALAGPLFEQFF.

There are many counts of this clonotype. The V and J genes are TRBV4-1 and TRBJ2-7; 11 bases match TRBD2. Germline-derived CDR1 and CDR2 are MGHRA and YSYEKL. V trimming: 3 bases; J trimming: 6 bases; junction bases outside the gene matches: 1. There are 13 residues in the CDR3. CDR3 in amino acids: CASSQLAGGEQYV. DNA of the CDR3: TGCGCCAGCAGCCAGCTAGCGGGGGGCGAGCAGTACGTC.

The chain combines TRBV7-9 with TRBJ2-5, with 8 positions matching TRBD2. There are 16 residues in the CDR3. The germline gives CDR1 SEHNR, CDR2 FQNEAQ (reference sequence). The V and J ends lost 5 bases and 3 bases, in that order; junction bases with no gene match: 11. This chain's CDR3 is CASSPRRGGGKETQYF. In DNA form, the CDR3 reads TGTGCCAGCAGCCCCCGGAGGGGCGGGGGGAAAGAGACCCAGTACTTC.

In its sample, this clonotype was seen many times. The chain is built from TRBV5-6 and TRBJ2-5, with D hard to call. The V end was cut by 2 bases, the J end by 6 bases, with 5 bases between. The CDR3 runs 11 residues. CDR1 and CDR2 (germline): SGHDT, YYEEEE. The CDR3 sequence is CASSFGKTQYF. The CDR3, as DNA: TGTGCCAGCAGCTTCGGCAAGACCCAGTACTTC.

This clonotype appeared a few times. The J gene is TRBJ1-2, the V gene TRBV5-1, with no clear D. V lost 0 bases and J 4 bases, leaving 16 bases between the germline ends. The length of the CDR3 is 16 residues. From germline, CDR1 is SGHRS and CDR2 YFSETQ. CDR3 nucleotide sequence: TGCGCCAGCAGCTTGGGGATCCCGAAGGCTTCCTATGGCTACACCTTC. It is translated as CASSLGIPKASYGYTF.

This clonotype was seen repeatedly, ten times or more. The rearrangement links TRBV20-1 to TRBJ1-1; 8 nucleotides agree with TRBD1. CDR3 length: 14 residues. Trimming removed 4 bases from V and 4 bases from J; junction bases left unmatched: 8. Germline V lookup: CDR1 DFQATT, CDR2 SNEGSKA (reference sequence). CDR3 in amino acids: CSATARTGSTEAFF. The CDR3 DNA follows: TGCAGTGCTACCGCTCGGACAGGGAGCACTGAAGCTTTCTTT.

This clonotype was counted ten times or more. This CDR3 is CATSDPGGNQPQHF. As DNA, the CDR3 is TGTGCCACCAGTGACCCCGGGGGCAATCAGCCCCAGCATTTT. The J gene is TRBJ1-5, the V gene TRBV24-1; D unclear. This CDR3 is built from 14 residues. From germline, CDR1 is KGHDR and CDR2 SFDVKD. V was cut by 4 bases and J by 2 bases, with 8 bases left in between.

This clonotype was detected many times. The genes are TRBV6-2 or TRBV6-3 and TRBJ2-1; a weak D match, TRBD2 (7 bases). V lost 4 bases to trimming and J lost 4 bases, with 14 bases between them. There are 15 residues in the CDR3. The V gene's germline CDR1 is MNHEY and CDR2 SVGEGT. The CDR3 here is CASSLSGGLYNEQFF. In DNA form, the CDR3 reads TGTGCCAGCAGTTTATCCGGGGGGCTTTACAATGAGCAGTTCTTC.

This chain uses TRBV12-3 or TRBV12-4 with TRBJ1-5, with D hard to call. V was clipped by 6 bases and J by 10 bases, with 22 bases between them. The CDR3 has 15 amino acids. The CDR3 coding sequence is TGTGCCAGCAGACCCACCGTGGGAAGCGGCAGCCCCCAGCATTTT. Its protein is CASRPTVGSGSPQHF.

The CDR3 DNA is TGTGCCAGCGGGCCCACCGGGGGCACCATATATTTT. It encodes CASGPTGGTIYF. The rearrangement uses TRBV27 and TRBJ1-3, with a possible D match to TRBD1 (5 bases). The germline V gene encodes CDR1 MNHEY and CDR2 SMNVEV (reference sequence). This CDR3 is built from 12 residues. V was clipped by 8 bases and J by 9 bases, with 14 bases between them.

This clonotype has a count of ten or more. This chain uses TRBV4-1 with TRBJ1-6; TRBD1 is a possible D gene (5 bases). Germline values: CDR1 MGHRA, CDR2 YSYEKL. CDR3 length: 17 residues. V lost 1 base and J 10 bases, leaving 20 bases between the germline ends. CDR3 in DNA: TGCGCCAGCAGCCAAGCTGGTAAGGGGCCGCCTAACTCACCCCTCCACTTT. It encodes CASSQAGKGPPNSPLHF.

This clonotype showed up many times. The chain joins TRBV12-3 or TRBV12-4 to TRBJ1-4, with D possibly being TRBD1 (6 bases). V gave up 5 bases and J gave up 1 base, with 11 bases separating them. The CDR3 sequence is 15 residues long. CDR3 DNA: TGTGCCAGCAGTAACGGACAGTTAACTAATGAAAAACTGTTTTTT. Residues: CASSNGQLTNEKLFF.

This clonotype was detected many times. The V call is TRBV7-9, the J call TRBJ2-3; TRBD2 might be the D (6 bases). This CDR3 is 17 amino acids long. Germline CDR1 is SEHNR and CDR2 is FQNEAQ (reference sequence). Trimming took off 5 bases at V and 5 bases at J, with 23 bases between the two ends. CDR3 protein: CASSATRDSSGGDTQYF. The CDR3 DNA reads TGTGCCAGCAGCGCAACCCGGGACTCCTCCGGGGGAGATACGCAGTATTTT.

This clonotype ranks as medium-sized. The gene calls are TRBV6-5 and TRBJ2-5; 8 bases line up with TRBD1. The CDR3 extends over 13 amino acids. The germline V gene encodes CDR1 MNHEY and CDR2 SVGAGI. Trimming removed 2 bases from V and 5 bases from J; junction bases left unmatched: 1. The CDR3 DNA reads TGTGCCAGCAGTTACGACAGGGGTGAGACCCAGTACTTC. Amino acid sequence: CASSYDRGETQYF.

This clonotype came up many times. V usage is TRBV10-3 and J usage is TRBJ2-7, with 9 bases matching TRBD1. CDR1 is ENHRY and CDR2 is SYGVKD in the germline V gene. Losses at the gene ends were 3 bases for V and 6 bases for J; bases not matched to a gene: 6. The CDR3 contains 14 residues. The CDR3 sequence is CAISDPGQGTEQYF. The CDR3, as DNA: TGTGCCATCAGTGACCCCGGACAGGGGACCGAGCAGTACTTC.